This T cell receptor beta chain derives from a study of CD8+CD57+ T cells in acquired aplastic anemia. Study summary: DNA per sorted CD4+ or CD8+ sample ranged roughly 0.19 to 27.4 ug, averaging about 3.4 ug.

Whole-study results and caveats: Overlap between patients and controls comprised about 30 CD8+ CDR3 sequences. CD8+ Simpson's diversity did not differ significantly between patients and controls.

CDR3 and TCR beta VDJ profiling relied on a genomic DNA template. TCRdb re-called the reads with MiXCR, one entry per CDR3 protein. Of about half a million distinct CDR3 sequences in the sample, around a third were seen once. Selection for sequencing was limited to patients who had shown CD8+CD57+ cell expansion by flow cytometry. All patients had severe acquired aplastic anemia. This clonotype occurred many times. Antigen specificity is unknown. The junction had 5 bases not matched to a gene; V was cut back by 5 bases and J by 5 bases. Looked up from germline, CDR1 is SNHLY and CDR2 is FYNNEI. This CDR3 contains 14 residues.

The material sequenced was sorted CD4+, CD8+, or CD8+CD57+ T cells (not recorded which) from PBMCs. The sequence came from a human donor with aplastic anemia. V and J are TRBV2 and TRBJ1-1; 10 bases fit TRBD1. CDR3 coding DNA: TGTGCCAGCAGTCGACAGGGGGCTGAGACTGAAGCTTTCTTT. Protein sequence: CASSRQGAETEAFF.